This T cell receptor (beta chain) derives from a study of blood T cell repertoires in COVID-19. Study in general: Nucleic acid was either cDNA or gDNA, and it came from T cells, B-cell-depleted T cells, or PBMCs.

In the authors' methods: It was from reference gene primer amplification that nucleated cell counts were estimated. TCRdb keeps only in-frame clones here, not all; method: immunoSEQ multiplex PCR. Clone size and the V and J calls come from that table; the DNA yielded D and trimming. The data hold some 130,000 clones, with around 85% observed a single time. J was trimmed by 3 bases and V by 5 bases; bases with no gene match: 0. In germline, CDR1 is MNHNY, CDR2 SVGAGI (reference sequence). The CDR3 has 13 residues. The V call is TRBV6-6, the J call TRBJ2-3; TRBD2 matches 9 bases. The clonotype comes from a human donor in a cohort sampled during active COVID-19. The sequenced sample consisted of peripheral blood. The CDR3, as DNA: TGTGCCAGCAGTAGCGGGAGGACAGATACGCAGTATTTT. It yields the protein CASSSGRTDTQYF.